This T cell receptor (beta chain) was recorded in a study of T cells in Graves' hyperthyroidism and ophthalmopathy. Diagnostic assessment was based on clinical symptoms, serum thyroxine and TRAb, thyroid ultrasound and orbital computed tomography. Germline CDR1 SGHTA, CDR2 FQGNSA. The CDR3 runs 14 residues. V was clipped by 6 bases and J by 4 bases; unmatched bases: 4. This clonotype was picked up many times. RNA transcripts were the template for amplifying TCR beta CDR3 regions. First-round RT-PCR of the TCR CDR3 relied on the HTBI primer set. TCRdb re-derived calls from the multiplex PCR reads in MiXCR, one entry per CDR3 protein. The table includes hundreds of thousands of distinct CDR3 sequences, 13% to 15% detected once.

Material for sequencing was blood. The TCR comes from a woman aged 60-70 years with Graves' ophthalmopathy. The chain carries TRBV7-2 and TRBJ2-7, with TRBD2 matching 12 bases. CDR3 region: CASSSSGGEYEQYF. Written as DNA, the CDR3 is TGTGCCAGCAGTTCTAGCGGGGGGGAATACGAGCAGTACTTC.